The present T cell receptor (beta chain) was sequenced within a study of preoperative IRX-2 immunotherapy in early breast cancer. This CDR3 is built from 18 residues. The germline V gene encodes CDR1 LGHNA and CDR2 YNFKEQ. V was pared by 0 bases and J by 2 bases, with 11 bases of the junction left unmatched. The treatment denotes: preoperative locoregional IRX-2 cytokine immunotherapy. Patients received preoperative, locoregional IRX-2 cytokine immunotherapy in a phase Ib study. The method was immunoSEQ multiplex PCR; TCRdb's version includes in-frame clones alone and lacks a portion of them. Among 24,000 or so clones listed, about 95% were seen once.

V is TRBV4-2 and J is TRBJ2-3; 7 bases line up with TRBD2. The clonotype was recovered from a human donor with breast cancer. The sequencing here drew on tumor tissue, taken after IRX-2 immunotherapy. Here the CDR3 reads CASSQDFAGEVLTDTQYF. DNA of the CDR3: TGTGCCAGCAGCCAAGATTTTGCGGGGGAGGTCCTCACAGATACGCAGTATTTT.